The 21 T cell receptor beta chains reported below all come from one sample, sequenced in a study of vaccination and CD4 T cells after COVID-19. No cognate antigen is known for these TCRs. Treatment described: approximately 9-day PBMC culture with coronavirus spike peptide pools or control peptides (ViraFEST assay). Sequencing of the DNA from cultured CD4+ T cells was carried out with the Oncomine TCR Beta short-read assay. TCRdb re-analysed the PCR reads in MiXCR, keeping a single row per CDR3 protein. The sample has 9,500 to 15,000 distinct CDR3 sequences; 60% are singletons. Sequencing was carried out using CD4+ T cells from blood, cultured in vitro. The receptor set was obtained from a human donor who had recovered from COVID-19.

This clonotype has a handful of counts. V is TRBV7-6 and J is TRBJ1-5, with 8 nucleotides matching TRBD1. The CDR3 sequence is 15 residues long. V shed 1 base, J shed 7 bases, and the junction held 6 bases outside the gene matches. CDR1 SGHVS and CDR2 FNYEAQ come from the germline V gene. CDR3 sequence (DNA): TGTGCCAGCAGCTTAGGGACAGGGTCTGAGCAGCCCCAGCATTTT. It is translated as CASSLGTGSEQPQHF. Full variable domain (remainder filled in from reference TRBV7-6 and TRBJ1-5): GAGVSQSPRYKVTKRGQDVALRCDPISGHVSLYWYRQALGQGPEFLTYFNYEAQQDKSGLPNDRFSAERPEGSISTLTIQRTEQRDSAMYRCASSLGTGSEQPQHFGDGTRLSIL.

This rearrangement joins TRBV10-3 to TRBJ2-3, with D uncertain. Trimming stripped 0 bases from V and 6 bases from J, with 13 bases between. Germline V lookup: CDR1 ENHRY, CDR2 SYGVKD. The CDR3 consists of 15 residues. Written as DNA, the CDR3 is TGTGCCATCAGTGAGTCGATTGGGTTAACGGATACGCAGTATTTT. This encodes CAISESIGLTDTQYF.

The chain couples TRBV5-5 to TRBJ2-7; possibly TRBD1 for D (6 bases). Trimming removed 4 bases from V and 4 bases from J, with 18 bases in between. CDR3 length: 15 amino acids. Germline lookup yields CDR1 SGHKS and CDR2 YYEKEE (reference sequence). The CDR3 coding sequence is TGTGCCAGCAGCCCGGGACACGCAACATTTTACGAGCAGTACTTC. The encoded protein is CASSPGHATFYEQYF.

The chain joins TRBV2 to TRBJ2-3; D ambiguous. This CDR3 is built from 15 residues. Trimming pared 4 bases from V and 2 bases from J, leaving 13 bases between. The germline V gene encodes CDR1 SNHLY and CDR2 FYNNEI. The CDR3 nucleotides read TGTGCCAGCAGTGTTAGGTTCCCAGCCACAGATACGCAGTATTTT. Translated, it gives CASSVRFPATDTQYF.

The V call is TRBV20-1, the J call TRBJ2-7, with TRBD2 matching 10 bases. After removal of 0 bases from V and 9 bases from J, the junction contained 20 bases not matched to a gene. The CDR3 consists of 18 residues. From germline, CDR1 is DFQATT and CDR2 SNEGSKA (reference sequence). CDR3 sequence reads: CSARDNGESGRARLRQYF. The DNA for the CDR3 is TGCAGTGCTAGAGATAATGGAGAAAGCGGGAGGGCCCGCCTCCGGCAGTACTTC.

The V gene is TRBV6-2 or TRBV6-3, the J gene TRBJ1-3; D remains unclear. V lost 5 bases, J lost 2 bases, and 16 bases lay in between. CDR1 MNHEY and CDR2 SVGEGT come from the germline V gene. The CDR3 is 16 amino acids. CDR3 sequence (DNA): TGTGCCAGCAGTCTTTTCCGTCTGAGGACTGGAAACACCATATATTTT. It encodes CASSLFRLRTGNTIYF.

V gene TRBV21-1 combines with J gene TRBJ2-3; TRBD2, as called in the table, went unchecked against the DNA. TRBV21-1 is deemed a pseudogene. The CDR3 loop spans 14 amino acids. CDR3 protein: CASSTEDCTDTQYF. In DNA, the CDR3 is TGTGCCAGCAGCACCGAGGACTGCACAGATACGCAGTATTTT.

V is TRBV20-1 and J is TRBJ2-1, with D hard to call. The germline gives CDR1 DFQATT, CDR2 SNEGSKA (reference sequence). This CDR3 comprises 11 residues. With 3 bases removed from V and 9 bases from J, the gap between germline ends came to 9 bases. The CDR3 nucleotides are TGCAGTGCTAGGCCCCGCGGTGAGCAGTTCTTC. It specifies CSARPRGEQFF.

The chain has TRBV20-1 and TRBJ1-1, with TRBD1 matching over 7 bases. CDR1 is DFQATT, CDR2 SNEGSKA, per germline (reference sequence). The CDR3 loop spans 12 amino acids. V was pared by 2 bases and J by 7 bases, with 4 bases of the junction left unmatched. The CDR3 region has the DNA TGCAGTGCTAGACCGGGACAGTTTGAAGCTTTCTTT. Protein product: CSARPGQFEAFF.

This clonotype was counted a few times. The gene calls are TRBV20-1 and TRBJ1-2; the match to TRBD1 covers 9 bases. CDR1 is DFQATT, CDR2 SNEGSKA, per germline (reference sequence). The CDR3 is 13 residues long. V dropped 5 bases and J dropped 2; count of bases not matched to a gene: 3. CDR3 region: CSAHGQGNYGYTF. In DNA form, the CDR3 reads TGCAGTGCTCACGGACAGGGGAACTATGGCTACACCTTC.

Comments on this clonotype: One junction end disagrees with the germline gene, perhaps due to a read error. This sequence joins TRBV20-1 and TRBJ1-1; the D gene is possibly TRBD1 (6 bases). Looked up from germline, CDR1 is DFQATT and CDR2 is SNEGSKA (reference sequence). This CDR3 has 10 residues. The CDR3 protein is CSARDVGGLF. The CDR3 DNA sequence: TGCAGTGCTAGAGATGTTGGGGGCCTCTTT.

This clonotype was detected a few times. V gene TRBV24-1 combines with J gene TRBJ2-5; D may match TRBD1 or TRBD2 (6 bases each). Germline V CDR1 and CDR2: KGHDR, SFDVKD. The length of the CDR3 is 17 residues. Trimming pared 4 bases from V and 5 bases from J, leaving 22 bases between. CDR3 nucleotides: TGTGCCACCAGTGACCCCGCGGGACACCATTCCCCGGAGACCCAGTACTTC. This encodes CATSDPAGHHSPETQYF.

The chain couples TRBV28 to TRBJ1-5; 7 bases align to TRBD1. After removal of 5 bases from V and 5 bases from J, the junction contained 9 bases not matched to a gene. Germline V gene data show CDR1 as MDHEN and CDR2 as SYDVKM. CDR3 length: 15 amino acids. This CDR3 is CASSRQGRSDQPQHF. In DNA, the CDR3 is TGTGCCAGCAGTCGACAGGGAAGATCTGATCAGCCCCAGCATTTT. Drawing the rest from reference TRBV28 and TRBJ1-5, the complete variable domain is DVKVTQSSRYLVKRTGEKVFLECVQDMDHENMFWYRQDPGLGLRLIYFSYDVKMKEKGDIPEGYSVSREKKERFSLILESASTNQTSMYLCASSRQGRSDQPQHFGDGTRLSIL.

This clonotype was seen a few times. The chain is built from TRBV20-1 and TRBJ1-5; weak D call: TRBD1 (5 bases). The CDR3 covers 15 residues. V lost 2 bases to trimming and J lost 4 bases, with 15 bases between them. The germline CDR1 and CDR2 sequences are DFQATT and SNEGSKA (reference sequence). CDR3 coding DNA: TGCAGTGCTAGAAGGCAGGGAAGCAATAATCAGCCCCAGCATTTT. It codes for CSARRQGSNNQPQHF.

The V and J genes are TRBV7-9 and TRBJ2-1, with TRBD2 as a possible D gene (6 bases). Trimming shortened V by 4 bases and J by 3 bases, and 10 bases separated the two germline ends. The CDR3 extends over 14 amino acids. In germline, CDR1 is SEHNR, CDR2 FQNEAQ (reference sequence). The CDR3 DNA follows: TGTGCCAGCAGCTACTCGGGGGACTACAATGAGCAGTTCTTC. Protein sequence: CASSYSGDYNEQFF.

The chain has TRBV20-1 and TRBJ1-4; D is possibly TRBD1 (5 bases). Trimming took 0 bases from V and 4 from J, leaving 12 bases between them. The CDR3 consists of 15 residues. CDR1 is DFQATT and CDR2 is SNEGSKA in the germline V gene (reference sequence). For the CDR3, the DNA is TGCAGTGCTAGAGACCTGACAGCCGATAATGAAAAACTGTTTTTT. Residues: CSARDLTADNEKLFF.

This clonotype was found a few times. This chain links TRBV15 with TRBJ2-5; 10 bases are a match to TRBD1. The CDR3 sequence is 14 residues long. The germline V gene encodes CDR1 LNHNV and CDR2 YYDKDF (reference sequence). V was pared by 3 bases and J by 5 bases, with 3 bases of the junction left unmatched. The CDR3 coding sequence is TGTGCCACCAGCAGGACAGGGGGCTGGGAGACCCAGTACTTC. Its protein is CATSRTGGWETQYF. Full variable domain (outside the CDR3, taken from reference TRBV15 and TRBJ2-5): DAMVIQNPRYQVTQFGKPVTLSCSQTLNHNVMYWYQQKSSQAPKLLFHYYDKDFNNEADTPDNFQSRRPNTSFCFLDIRSPGLGDTAMYLCATSRTGGWETQYFGPGTRLLVL.

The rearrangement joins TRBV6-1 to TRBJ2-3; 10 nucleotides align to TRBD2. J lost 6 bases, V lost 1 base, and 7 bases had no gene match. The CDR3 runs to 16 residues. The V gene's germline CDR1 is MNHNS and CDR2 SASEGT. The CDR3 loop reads CASSEVVAGGRDTQYF. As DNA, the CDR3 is TGTGCCAGCAGTGAAGTCGTAGCGGGGGGAAGGGATACGCAGTATTTT.

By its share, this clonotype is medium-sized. CDR3 sequence: CASVSGTGELFF. Here the CDR3 DNA reads TGTGCCAGCGTTTCGGGGACCGGGGAGCTGTTTTTT. The rearrangement joins TRBV2 to TRBJ2-2; D may be TRBD2 (5 bases). The V gene lost 8 bases and the J gene lost 5 bases, with 9 bases spanning the gap. From germline, CDR1 is SNHLY and CDR2 FYNNEI. The CDR3 contains 12 residues.

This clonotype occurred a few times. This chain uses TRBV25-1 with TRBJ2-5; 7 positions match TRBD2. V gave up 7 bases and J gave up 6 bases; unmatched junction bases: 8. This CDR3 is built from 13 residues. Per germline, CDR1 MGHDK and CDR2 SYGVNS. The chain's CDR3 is CASTGTGGKTQYF. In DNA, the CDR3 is TGTGCCAGCACGGGGACGGGGGGAAAGACCCAGTACTTC.

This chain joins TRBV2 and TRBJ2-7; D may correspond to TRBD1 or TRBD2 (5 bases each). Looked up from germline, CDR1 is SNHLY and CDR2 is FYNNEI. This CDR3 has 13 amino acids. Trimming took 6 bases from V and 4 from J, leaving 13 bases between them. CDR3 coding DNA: TGTGCCAGCAGATGGGACCCGCGATACGAGCAGTACTTC. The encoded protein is CASRWDPRYEQYF. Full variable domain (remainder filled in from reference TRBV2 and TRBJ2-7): EPEVTQTPSHQVTQMGQEVILRCVPISNHLYFYWYRQILGQKVEFLVSFYNNEISEKSEIFDDQFSVERPDGSNFTLKIRSTKLEDSAMYFCASRWDPRYEQYFGPGTRLTVT.